Below, 10 T cell receptor beta chains from the same sample are listed, as sequenced in a study of identical twins listed by TCRdb under 2016. The library was prepared using 5' RACE. TCRdb records Illumina HiSeq 2000 as the sequencer. TCRdb ran its own pipeline on the public reads, namely fastp trimming at Q25 and MiXCR clone calling, and kept in-frame beta chains. A single entry per CDR3 protein holds the most common genes and DNA from its merged rows. This sample comprises hundreds of thousands of distinct CDR3 sequences, 5.5% to 8% of them detected only once. Together, the top ten hold roughly 3.9% of the sample. A further study also used this sample, focusing on yellow fever vaccine responses in identical twins.

Sequenced material: memory (CD45RO+) T cells sorted from blood. The cell subset or site label here, explained by the study, means: CD45RO+ enriched T cells. The receptor source for this set is a woman between 18 and 29 years old in good health.

This clonotype appeared many times. CDR3 sequence reads: CASSSGVASDTQYF. In DNA form, the CDR3 reads TGTGCCAGCAGTTCCGGTGTTGCCTCGGATACGCAGTATTTT. The V call is TRBV7-8, the J call TRBJ2-3; D remains unclear. V lost 6 bases to trimming and J lost 6 bases, with 16 bases between them. The length of the CDR3 is 14 residues. Germline CDR1 is SGHVS and CDR2 is FQNEAQ.

In this sample, this clonotype turned up many times. The CDR3 DNA reads as TGTGCCAGCACCAGTGGGTACAATGAGCAGTTCTTC. Protein product: CASTSGYNEQFF. The rearrangement links TRBV9 to TRBJ2-1, with D unclear. V was shortened by 6 bases and J by 4 bases, with 8 bases between the two germline ends. This CDR3 is 12 amino acids long. Germline assignment: CDR1 SGDLS and CDR2 YYNGEE.

This clonotype came up many times. The V and J genes are TRBV15 and TRBJ1-5; D is possibly TRBD1 (5 bases). V lost 1 base, J lost 0 bases, and 13 bases lay in between. The CDR3 spans 17 residues. Germline V lookup: CDR1 LNHNV, CDR2 YYDKDF (reference sequence). CDR3 in amino acids: CATSRVGQGNSNQPQHF. The CDR3 DNA is TGTGCCACCAGCAGAGTGGGCCAGGGCAATAGCAATCAGCCCCAGCATTTT.

This clonotype was seen a handful of times. The rearrangement links TRBV6-1 to TRBJ1-1, with 9 bases matching TRBD1. Germline V gene sequence: CDR1 MNHNS, CDR2 SASEGT. The CDR3 covers 15 residues. Trimming removed 6 bases from V and 1 base from J; junction bases left unmatched: 6. The CDR3 protein is CASRGLGQGNTEAFF. The CDR3 DNA reads as TGTGCCAGCAGGGGATTGGGACAGGGGAACACTGAAGCTTTCTTT.

The chain links TRBV10-1 to TRBJ2-3, with 8 bases identical to TRBD2. The V and J ends lost 3 bases and 2 bases, in that order; junction bases with no gene match: 4. The CDR3 consists of 15 residues. Germline V gene lookup returns CDR1 WNHNN and CDR2 SYGVQD (reference sequence). The CDR3: CASSDRGGPTDTQYF. Here the CDR3 DNA reads TGCGCCAGCAGTGACCGCGGGGGGCCCACAGATACGCAGTATTTT.

This sequence joins TRBV6-1 and TRBJ2-1; D possibly corresponds to TRBD2 (5 bases). V lost 10 bases and J 3 bases, leaving 16 bases between the germline ends. CDR3 length: 14 residues. Germline-derived CDR1 and CDR2 are MNHNS and SASEGT. The CDR3 nucleotides are TGTGCCACCAAGGGAGCGGACCTCTACAATGAGCAGTTCTTC. This translates into CATKGADLYNEQFF.

This clonotype was picked up a small number of times. The chain carries TRBV7-8 and TRBJ2-2; TRBD1 might be the D (5 bases). The CDR3 is made up of 14 amino acids. Trimming stripped 4 bases from V and 4 bases from J, with 10 bases between. Germline values: CDR1 SGHVS, CDR2 FQNEAQ. As DNA, the CDR3 is TGTGCCAGCAGCTGGGGCGGAACCACCGGGGAGCTGTTTTTT. It codes for CASSWGGTTGELFF. The variable domain in full, with the rest retrieved from reference TRBV7-8 and TRBJ2-2, is GAGVSQSPRYKVAKRGQDVALRCDPISGHVSLFWYQQALGQGPEFLTYFQNEAQLDKSGLPSDRFFAERPEGSVSTLKIQRTQQEDSAVYLCASSWGGTTGELFFGEGSRLTVL.

The CDR3 DNA reads as TGTGCCTCCAGCCCGCAGGGGCGGGGGACCCAGAATGAGCAGTTCTTC. It translates to CASSPQGRGTQNEQFF. The chain carries TRBV3-1 and TRBJ2-1; D perhaps matches TRBD2 (7 bases). V gave up 11 bases and J gave up 7 bases, with 27 bases separating them. CDR3 length: 16 amino acids. Germline CDR1 is LGHDT and CDR2 is YNNKEL (reference sequence).

This clonotype was detected many times. This sequence joins TRBV12-3 or TRBV12-4 and TRBJ2-5, with 7 bases matching TRBD1. Trimming cost V 6 bases and J 4 bases; bases outside gene matches: 8. The CDR3 is 14 residues long. CDR3 DNA: TGTGCCAGCAGGGGACGAGGGGGCCCAGAGACCCAGTACTTC. Residues: CASRGRGGPETQYF.

This clonotype has ten or more counts. The J gene is TRBJ1-5, the V gene TRBV12-3 or TRBV12-4; 9 bases fit TRBD1. This CDR3 comprises 14 residues. V shed 4 bases, J shed 6 bases, and the junction held 4 bases outside the gene matches. CDR3 loop: CASSSGTGTQPQHF. DNA of the CDR3: TGTGCCAGCAGTTCCGGGACAGGGACTCAGCCCCAGCATTTT.